This T cell receptor (beta chain) is drawn from a study of T cell repertoires in cytomegalovirus infection. Study information: Matching HLA type, along with CMV infection, was indicated by public TCR beta signatures. Whole-study findings and limits: Ex vivo, HLA-C-restricted CMV-specific TCR beta clonotypes prevailed over the rest of the response. Carriage of CMV together with the relevant HLA was identifiable through cumulative public TCR beta family frequency.

TCRdb passed the reads through MiXCR, listing each CDR3 protein once. The sample consists of nearly 450,000 distinct CDR3 sequences, under 40% of them appearing once. This clonotype came up a few times. Its antigen remains unidentified. V gave up 2 bases and J gave up 2 bases; unmatched junction bases: 12. Looked up from germline, CDR1 is MNHNS and CDR2 is SASEGT. The CDR3 has 18 amino acids. What was sequenced was PBMCs. The chain joins TRBV6-1 to TRBJ2-5; 9 bases are a match to TRBD2. The clonotype comes from a human donor in good health (CMV status not recorded). Some clones in this sample may be carry-over from other donors' samples. CDR3 bases: TGTGCCAGCAGTGAATCGTCCCATTTAGCGGGGGCTCAAGAGACCCAGTACTTC. Its translation is CASSESSHLAGAQETQYF.